The 32 T cell receptor beta chains reported below all come from one sample, sequenced in a study of response to subunit inactivated influenza vaccine. TCRdb re-called the RT-PCR reads with MiXCR, one entry per CDR3 protein. Of about 520,000 distinct CDR3 sequences listed, roughly 25% are singletons. This specimen consisted of CD4+ T cells sorted from PBMCs, obtained more than 4 days after vaccination. Receptors originate from a man in his fifties or sixties who received an inactivated influenza vaccine.

This clonotype appeared a few times. The rearrangement uses TRBV12-3 or TRBV12-4 and TRBJ2-7; possible D gene TRBD1, 5 bases. The V gene lost 3 bases and the J gene lost 3 bases, with 6 bases spanning the gap. This CDR3 has 12 amino acids. The CDR3 DNA sequence: TGTGCCAGCAGTTTTGACAGCTACGAGCAGTACTTC. Its translation is CASSFDSYEQYF.

V is TRBV6-1 and J is TRBJ2-7, with unresolved D. The CDR3 covers 12 residues. The ends were cut back, 6 bases at V and 6 bases at J, with 12 bases in the middle. Germline V lookup: CDR1 MNHNS, CDR2 SASEGT. The CDR3 DNA sequence: TGTGCCAGCAGAGGACCCTCGAGCGAGCAGTACTTC. Protein product: CASRGPSSEQYF.

The chain uses TRBV7-8 and TRBJ2-7; weak D call: TRBD1 (5 bases). Germline V lookup: CDR1 SGHVS, CDR2 FQNEAQ. With 3 bases removed from V and 7 bases from J, the gap between germline ends came to 16 bases. This CDR3 is 14 amino acids long. CDR3: CASSFAGQIREQYF. The DNA of the CDR3 is TGTGCCAGCAGCTTCGCCGGACAAATTCGGGAGCAGTACTTC.

V usage is TRBV5-5 and J usage is TRBJ2-1; 7 nucleotides align to TRBD1. J was trimmed by 8 bases and V by 1 base; bases with no gene match: 9. The CDR3 is 15 residues long. Germline loops: CDR1 SGHKS, CDR2 YYEKEE (reference sequence). The CDR3 loop reads CASSLIQGQVYEQFF. The DNA for the CDR3 is TGTGCCAGCAGCTTGATTCAAGGACAGGTCTATGAGCAGTTCTTC. The full variable domain, in which reference TRBV5-5 and TRBJ2-1 provide the parts outside the CDR3, is DAGVTQSPTHLIKTRGQQVTLRCSPISGHKSVSWYQQVLGQGPQFIFQYYEKEERGRGNFPDRFSARQFPNYSSELNVNALLLGDSALYLCASSLIQGQVYEQFFGPGTRLTVL.

The V and J genes are TRBV20-1 and TRBJ1-1, with D perhaps TRBD1 (5 bases). The CDR3 is 13 amino acids. CDR1 and CDR2 (germline): DFQATT, SNEGSKA (reference sequence). The V and J ends lost 3 bases and 7 bases respectively, with 15 bases between them. CDR3 nucleotide sequence: TGCAGTGCTAGGCCAAGGGGAGGCAGTGAAGCTTTCTTT. This translates into CSARPRGGSEAFF.

Here the CDR3 DNA reads TGTGCCAGCAGTTACTCGCCCAGTCAATCTGAAGCTTTCTTT. Its translation is CASSYSPSQSEAFF. V usage is TRBV6-5 and J usage is TRBJ1-1; D is undetermined. The ends were cut back, 0 bases at V and 6 bases at J, with 11 bases in the middle. Per germline, CDR1 MNHEY and CDR2 SVGAGI. The CDR3 is made up of 14 amino acids.

V gene TRBV12-3 or TRBV12-4 combines with J gene TRBJ1-2; a weak D match, TRBD1 (5 bases). V was clipped by 8 bases and J by 7 bases, with 23 bases between them. This CDR3 has 15 amino acids. The CDR3 bases are TGTGCCAGCTATCCCGGGGGGGGAGATGGTGGTGGCTACACCTTC. It codes for CASYPGGGDGGGYTF.

This chain joins TRBV5-1 and TRBJ2-2; TRBD1 aligns across 8 bases. The length of the CDR3 is 16 residues. Germline lookup yields CDR1 SGHRS and CDR2 YFSETQ. The V segment lost 4 bases and the J segment 5 bases; nucleotides outside the gene matches: 10. The CDR3 coding sequence is TGCGCCAGCAGCCCTGGGACAGGCGCCATAACCGGGGAGCTGTTTTTT. Translation gives CASSPGTGAITGELFF.

The chain joins TRBV20-1 to TRBJ2-3; D possibly corresponds to TRBD2 (5 bases). Trimming removed 6 bases at V and 1 base at J, with 14 bases between. The germline gives CDR1 DFQATT, CDR2 SNEGSKA (reference sequence). There are 14 residues in the CDR3. The CDR3 is CSAPDSGGTDTQYF. CDR3 sequence (DNA): TGCAGTGCCCCGGACTCCGGGGGCACAGATACGCAGTATTTT.

CDR3: CASSYSGTGNNEQFF. CDR3 nucleotides: TGTGCCAGCAGTTATTCCGGGACAGGGAACAATGAGCAGTTCTTC. J is TRBJ2-1 and V is TRBV6-2 or TRBV6-3; 9 bases fit TRBD1. There are 15 residues in the CDR3. J was trimmed by 5 bases and V by 3 bases; bases with no gene match: 5. The V gene's germline CDR1 is MNHEY and CDR2 SVGEGT.

This clonotype has just a few counts. The chain couples TRBV20-1 to TRBJ2-7; the D is unclear. The V gene lost 0 bases and the J gene lost 4 bases, with 16 bases spanning the gap. The CDR3 consists of 15 residues. The germline gives CDR1 DFQATT, CDR2 SNEGSKA (reference sequence). The CDR3 loop is CSAREAQGLGYEQYF. In DNA form, the CDR3 reads TGCAGTGCTAGAGAAGCGCAAGGGTTAGGGTACGAGCAGTACTTC.

The genes are TRBV12-3 or TRBV12-4 and TRBJ2-5; 7 bases agree with TRBD2. The CDR3 has 15 residues. Trimming removed 5 bases from V and 3 bases from J; junction bases left unmatched: 9. The CDR3 protein is CASSPLWGGKETQYF. In DNA, the CDR3 is TGTGCCAGCAGTCCCCTGTGGGGGGGTAAAGAGACCCAGTACTTC.

CDR3 sequence (DNA): TGTGCCAGCAGCTTGAGGGGGGGAGACGGTGAGCAGTTCTTC. Translating gives CASSLRGGDGEQFF. The chain has TRBV7-8 and TRBJ2-1; D might be TRBD2 (7 bases). This CDR3 spans 14 amino acids. V was pared by 3 bases and J by 9 bases, with 15 bases between. Germline values: CDR1 SGHVS, CDR2 FQNEAQ.

The chain carries TRBV20-1 and TRBJ2-5, with 7 bases that match TRBD1. V lost 6 bases and J lost 1; bases outside the gene matches: 5. CDR3 length: 13 residues. CDR1 is DFQATT and CDR2 is SNEGSKA in the germline V gene (reference sequence). The CDR3 nucleotides are TGCAGTGCGAGGGGGCCACTCCAAGAGACCCAGTACTTC. This translates into CSARGPLQETQYF.

This clonotype was observed a handful of times. The V gene is TRBV20-1, the J gene TRBJ2-3, with 12 bases identical to TRBD2. Germline values: CDR1 DFQATT, CDR2 SNEGSKA (reference sequence). The trim removed 3 bases at V and 4 bases at J, leaving 5 bases unmatched. The CDR3 spans 15 residues. CDR3 DNA sequence: TGCAGTGCTAGGAGGACTAGCGGGGCCGCAGATACGCAGTATTTT. It yields the protein CSARRTSGAADTQYF.

This clonotype has ten or more counts. This sequence joins TRBV5-1 and TRBJ2-3; 9 positions agree with TRBD1. The CDR3 has 16 amino acids. Germline-derived CDR1 and CDR2 are SGHRS and YFSETQ. Unmatched junction bases numbered 4, after V lost 0 bases and J lost 2 bases. In DNA form, the CDR3 reads TGCGCCAGCAGCTTGGCCGGGACAGGGACCACAGATACGCAGTATTTT. Translation gives CASSLAGTGTTDTQYF.

The table lists this clonotype with a few counts. The V call is TRBV7-9, the J call TRBJ2-7; D is perhaps TRBD2 (5 bases). From germline, CDR1 is SEHNR and CDR2 FQNEAQ (reference sequence). Trimming removed 0 bases from V and 7 bases from J, with 16 bases in between. This CDR3 is 15 amino acids long. CDR3 region: CASSLAVGSPGEQYF. The CDR3 nucleotides read TGTGCCAGCAGCTTAGCTGTTGGTTCTCCGGGGGAGCAGTACTTC.

J is TRBJ1-4 and V is TRBV25-1; perhaps TRBD1 as D (6 bases). The CDR3 runs 14 residues. Germline V gene data show CDR1 as MGHDK and CDR2 as SYGVNS. V dropped 4 bases and J dropped 10 bases, with 16 bases sitting between them. CDR3 DNA sequence: TGTGCCAGCAGTGTGACAGGCTCGGGCGTAAAACTGTTTTTT. Amino acid sequence: CASSVTGSGVKLFF. The full variable domain, in which reference TRBV25-1 and TRBJ1-4 provide the parts outside the CDR3, is EADIYQTPRYLVIGTGKKITLECSQTMGHDKMYWYQQDPGMELHLIHYSYGVNSTEKGDLSSESTVSRIRTEHFPLTLESARPSHTSQYLCASSVTGSGVKLFFGSGTQLSVL.

This chain joins TRBV12-3 or TRBV12-4 and TRBJ2-7; TRBD1 aligns across 8 bases. CDR3 length: 13 amino acids. The V and J ends lost 6 bases and 4 bases, in that order; junction bases with no gene match: 5. This CDR3 is CASRKDREYEQYF. The CDR3 DNA follows: TGTGCCAGCAGAAAGGACAGGGAGTACGAGCAGTACTTC.

This clonotype has a count of ten or more. This rearrangement joins TRBV12-3 or TRBV12-4 to TRBJ1-2; TRBD1 might be the D (5 bases). Deletions cut 5 bases from V and 5 bases from J, with 15 bases between. This CDR3 is built from 14 residues. CDR3: CASSPRDGQYGYTF. The CDR3 DNA follows: TGTGCCAGCAGTCCCCGGGACGGTCAGTATGGCTACACCTTC.

The rearrangement joins TRBV11-3 to TRBJ2-3; TRBD2 is a possible D gene (5 bases). The CDR3 loop spans 13 amino acids. V was trimmed by 6 bases and J by 4 bases, leaving 11 bases between them. Germline CDR1 is SGHNT and CDR2 is YENEEA. The CDR3 DNA reads as TGTGCCAGCAGTCGAGGGCCATCAGATACGCAGTATTTT. This translates into CASSRGPSDTQYF.

CDR3: CAISEYVGPDEQYF. CDR3 in DNA: TGTGCCATCAGTGAATATGTGGGTCCGGACGAGCAGTACTTC. The V and J genes are TRBV10-3 and TRBJ2-7; D remains ambiguous. Germline-derived CDR1 and CDR2 are ENHRY and SYGVKD. The V end lost 3 bases, the J end lost 5 bases, and 14 bases lay between the germline ends. This CDR3 is 14 amino acids long.

The gene calls are TRBV3-1 and TRBJ2-2; D may be TRBD1 or TRBD2 (6 bases each). Per the germline V gene, CDR1 is LGHDT and CDR2 is YNNKEL (reference sequence). This CDR3 region has 13 residues. With 4 bases removed from V and 6 bases from J, the gap between germline ends came to 9 bases. The CDR3 loop reads CASSRGGPGELFF. In DNA, the CDR3 is TGTGCCAGCAGCCGAGGGGGGCCCGGGGAGCTGTTTTTT.

The DNA for the CDR3 is TGTGCCAGCACCGGCCAATTATTCGGTTCACCCCTCCACTTT. It encodes CASTGQLFGSPLHF. The V call is TRBV12-3 or TRBV12-4, the J call TRBJ1-6, with D unclear. The CDR3 spans 14 residues. V dropped 7 bases and J dropped 9 bases, with 16 bases sitting between them.

J is TRBJ2-5 and V is TRBV7-2; D could derive from TRBD1 or TRBD2 (5 bases each). The germline V gene encodes CDR1 SGHTA and CDR2 FQGNSA. The CDR3 runs to 16 residues. Deletions cut 1 base from V and 5 bases from J, with 17 bases between. The chain's CDR3 is CASSLVRDPKRETQYF. In DNA form, the CDR3 reads TGTGCCAGCAGCTTAGTACGGGACCCAAAAAGGGAGACCCAGTACTTC.

This sequence joins TRBV12-3 or TRBV12-4 and TRBJ2-2; TRBD2 might be the D (7 bases). The CDR3 extends over 16 amino acids. The germline V and J ends were trimmed by 8 bases and 1 base, with 17 bases remaining between them. The CDR3 bases are TGTGCCAGCGACTTAGGGGGGGCAGGGAACACCGGGGAGCTGTTTTTT. Its protein is CASDLGGAGNTGELFF.

The V call is TRBV10-3, the J call TRBJ2-7, with TRBD1 matching 7 bases. This CDR3 contains 14 residues. Losses at the gene ends were 3 bases for V and 1 base for J; bases not matched to a gene: 3. From germline, CDR1 is ENHRY and CDR2 SYGVKD. CDR3 nucleotides: TGTGCCATCAGTGAAGGGGGCAAATCCTACGAGCAGTACTTC. Its translation: CAISEGGKSYEQYF.

This clonotype was found a few times. V is TRBV6-2 or TRBV6-3 and J is TRBJ2-7; tentatively, D is TRBD1 or TRBD2 (5 bases each). Per the germline V gene, CDR1 is MNHEY and CDR2 is SVGEGT. The CDR3 is 20 amino acids. V lost 2 bases, J lost 2 bases, and 28 bases lay in between. The chain's CDR3 is CASSYVFDLERSWGTYEQYF. The CDR3, as DNA: TGTGCCAGCAGTTACGTCTTCGACCTTGAGCGTTCCTGGGGGACCTACGAGCAGTACTTC.

CDR3 in DNA: TGTGCCAGCAGCTTAGGGGACGACTTGAACACTGAAGCTTTCTTT. Translating gives CASSLGDDLNTEAFF. This sequence joins TRBV7-9 and TRBJ1-1; a possible D gene is TRBD1 (5 bases). This CDR3 region has 15 residues. Germline CDR1 is SEHNR and CDR2 is FQNEAQ (reference sequence). Trimming stripped 1 base from V and 0 bases from J, with 9 bases between.

The chain joins TRBV10-3 to TRBJ1-5; the match to TRBD1 covers 7 bases. This CDR3 spans 19 amino acids. The V segment lost 3 bases and the J segment 0 bases; nucleotides outside the gene matches: 14. Germline CDR1 is ENHRY and CDR2 is SYGVKD. The CDR3 sequence is CAISEDGWAGGNSNQPQHF. Here the CDR3 DNA reads TGTGCCATCAGTGAAGATGGGTGGGCAGGGGGAAATAGCAATCAGCCCCAGCATTTT.

This clonotype was observed a handful of times. The CDR3 reads CASSQRNQGHEQYF. The CDR3 nucleotides are TGTGCCAGCAGCCAAAGGAATCAGGGCCACGAGCAGTACTTC. The chain links TRBV3-1 to TRBJ2-7, with a possible D match to TRBD1 (5 bases). Trimming shortened V by 2 bases and J by 5 bases, and 13 bases separated the two germline ends. Germline CDR1 and CDR2: LGHDT and YNNKEL (reference sequence). The CDR3 runs 14 residues.

This chain links TRBV28 with TRBJ2-7; D not resolved. The ends were cut back, 3 bases at V and 2 bases at J, with 11 bases in the middle. The CDR3 is 14 amino acids. Germline V CDR1 and CDR2: MDHEN, SYDVKM. The CDR3 protein is CASSFGGPPYEQYF. DNA of the CDR3: TGTGCCAGCAGTTTCGGTGGACCCCCCTACGAGCAGTACTTC.